These 26 T cell receptor beta chains originate from one sample sequenced in a study of cytomegalovirus exposure and HLA in healthy donors. Sequencing was performed with immunoSEQ multiplex PCR; in TCRdb, only in-frame clones are kept and a portion is missing. Of roughly 230,000 clones in the sample, around 91% are singletons; the top ten hold roughly 3%. What was sequenced was PBMCs. These receptor sequences come from a woman aged 25 to 39 in good health and CMV-seronegative.

This sequence joins TRBV19 and TRBJ1-5; 10 nucleotides match TRBD1. The CDR3 contains 14 residues. Germline V gene sequence: CDR1 LNHDA, CDR2 SQIVND (reference sequence). J was trimmed by 5 bases and V by 5 bases; bases with no gene match: 3. CDR3: CASSRTGGYQPQHF. In nucleotides, the CDR3 is TGTGCCAGTAGTCGGACAGGGGGGTATCAGCCCCAGCATTTT. Looking up the rest from reference TRBV19 and TRBJ1-5 gives the full variable domain: DGGITQSPKYLFRKEGQNVTLSCEQNLNHDAMYWYRQDPGQGLRLIYYSQIVNDFQKGDIAEGYSVSREKKESFPLTVTSAQKNPTAFYLCASSRTGGYQPQHFGDGTRLSIL.

This rearrangement joins TRBV19 to TRBJ2-2, with no clear D. Per the germline V gene, CDR1 is LNHDA and CDR2 is SQIVND (reference sequence). V lost 2 bases and J lost 4, with 8 bases in between. This CDR3 spans 14 amino acids. CDR3 protein: CASSIKVGTGELFF. In DNA, the CDR3 is TGTGCCAGTAGTATAAAAGTAGGCACCGGGGAGCTGTTTTTT.

The chain employs TRBV7-3 and TRBJ2-1; D perhaps matches TRBD2 (5 bases). Germline V gene data show CDR1 as SGHTA and CDR2 as FQGTGA. V was cut by 5 bases and J by 0 bases, with 14 bases left in between. This CDR3 has 16 amino acids. CDR3 in DNA: TGTGCCAGCAGCGTACTAGGAGGAGGCTCCTACAATGAGCAGTTCTTC. This gives the protein CASSVLGGGSYNEQFF.

The chain carries TRBV27 and TRBJ1-5; 8 nucleotides align to TRBD1. The CDR3 totals 14 residues. Trimming removed 7 bases from V and 7 bases from J; junction bases left unmatched: 9. Germline assignment: CDR1 MNHEY and CDR2 SMNVEV (reference sequence). Here the CDR3 DNA reads TGTGCCAGCACCCCGGCAGGGGGCTTGCAGCCCCAGCATTTT. It encodes CASTPAGGLQPQHF.

V and J are TRBV29-1 and TRBJ1-2; 9 nucleotides match TRBD1. Looked up from germline, CDR1 is SQVTM and CDR2 is ANQGSEA. CDR3 length: 14 residues. J gave up 4 bases and V 6 bases, and 9 bases lay outside the gene matches. This CDR3 is CSVGQGGIAYGYTF. DNA for the CDR3: TGCAGCGTGGGACAGGGAGGTATTGCCTATGGCTACACCTTC.

The chain uses TRBV19 and TRBJ2-5, with 8 nucleotides matching TRBD2. Trimming took 3 bases from V and 1 from J; bases not matched to a gene: 10. From germline, CDR1 is LNHDA and CDR2 SQIVND (reference sequence). There are 17 residues in the CDR3. CDR3 sequence reads: CASSIPLSGSSQETQYF. DNA of the CDR3: TGTGCCAGTAGTATCCCCCTCAGCGGGAGTTCCCAAGAGACCCAGTACTTC.

A note on this clone: An end of the junction differs from the germline gene, which may be a read error. This chain links TRBV9 with TRBJ2-1; perhaps TRBD1 as D (6 bases). Germline V CDR1 and CDR2: SGDLS, YYNGEE. The CDR3 length is 18 residues. CDR3 sequence (DNA): TGTGCCAGCAGTGTAGAGGGGCAGGGGCTTAGCTCCTACAATGAGCAATTCTTC. Amino acid sequence: CASSVEGQGLSSYNEQFF.

This sequence joins TRBV7-8 and TRBJ2-5, with 7 bases matching TRBD1. This CDR3 is 14 amino acids long. Trimming at V came to 5 bases and at J to 6 bases, leaving 9 bases not matched to a gene. Germline CDR1 reads SGHVS; CDR2 reads FQNEAQ. The CDR3 region is CASSPDRVSQTQYF. The CDR3, as DNA: TGTGCCAGCAGCCCCGACAGGGTTTCCCAGACCCAGTACTTC.

V and J are TRBV5-1 and TRBJ2-5; 8 bases align to TRBD2. Looked up from germline, CDR1 is SGHRS and CDR2 is YFSETQ. The CDR3 extends over 14 amino acids. With V trimmed by 5 bases and J by 5 bases, 8 bases remained unmatched. As DNA, the CDR3 is TGCGCCAGCAGAAGTAGCGGGATTCAGGAGACCCAGTACTTC. This encodes CASRSSGIQETQYF.

The rearrangement joins TRBV28 to TRBJ2-7; the match to TRBD2 covers 9 bases. Losses at the gene ends were 11 bases for V and 6 bases for J; bases not matched to a gene: 8. The CDR3 sequence is 12 residues long. Germline V gene data show CDR1 as MDHEN and CDR2 as SYDVKM. The CDR3 coding sequence is TGTGCCTTAGGGACTAGCCCCCTCGAGCAGTACTTC. Protein: CALGTSPLEQYF.

The chain joins TRBV7-3 to TRBJ2-1; 9 nucleotides match TRBD2. Per germline, CDR1 SGHTA and CDR2 FQGTGA. The CDR3 covers 16 residues. The V segment lost 0 bases and the J segment 4 bases; nucleotides outside the gene matches: 4. DNA of the CDR3: TGTGCCAGCAGCTTAACGTTAGCGGGAGTATACAATGAGCAGTTCTTC. Its protein is CASSLTLAGVYNEQFF.

The chain couples TRBV11-3 to TRBJ2-1; D is unresolved. This CDR3 contains 12 residues. Germline CDR1 reads SGHNT; CDR2 reads YENEEA. V was clipped by 3 bases and J by 9 bases, with 9 bases between them. This CDR3 reads CASSFRVTEQFF. For the CDR3, the DNA is TGTGCCAGCAGCTTTAGGGTTACTGAGCAGTTCTTC.

V gene TRBV19 combines with J gene TRBJ2-7; 10 nucleotides match TRBD1. Germline trimming cut 6 bases from V and 1 base from J; bases unmatched to any gene: 6. Germline lookup yields CDR1 LNHDA and CDR2 SQIVND (reference sequence). This CDR3 contains 15 residues. CDR3 nucleotides: TGTGCCAGTAGCGACGGGACAGGGGTTTCCTACGAGCAGTACTTC. Its translation is CASSDGTGVSYEQYF. The full variable domain, rest sourced from reference TRBV19 and TRBJ2-7, is DGGITQSPKYLFRKEGQNVTLSCEQNLNHDAMYWYRQDPGQGLRLIYYSQIVNDFQKGDIAEGYSVSREKKESFPLTVTSAQKNPTAFYLCASSDGTGVSYEQYFGPGTRLTVT.

J is TRBJ2-5 and V is TRBV7-3; perhaps TRBD2 as D (5 bases). Per germline, CDR1 SGHTA and CDR2 FQGTGA. This CDR3 is built from 14 residues. V lost 2 bases and J lost 5, with 12 bases in between. This CDR3 is CASSLRGGWETQYF. CDR3 coding DNA: TGTGCCAGCAGCTTACGAGGCGGGTGGGAGACCCAGTACTTC.

The chain is built from TRBV11-2 and TRBJ2-2, with 12 bases matching TRBD2. V lost 5 bases and J lost 6; bases outside the gene matches: 7. CDR1 and CDR2 from the germline V gene are SGHAT and FQNNGV. This CDR3 is built from 16 residues. DNA for the CDR3: TGTGCCAGCAGCCCCGGACTAGCGGGAACATCCGGGGAGCTGTTTTTT. This translates into CASSPGLAGTSGELFF.

The chain employs TRBV9 and TRBJ2-1; 7 bases are a match to TRBD2. The CDR3 spans 15 residues. The junction had 4 bases not matched to a gene; V was cut back by 0 bases and J by 4 bases. Germline CDR1 SGDLS, CDR2 YYNGEE. As DNA, the CDR3 is TGTGCCAGCAGCGTAGTGGCGGGAGAGTACAATGAGCAGTTCTTC. Translating it yields CASSVVAGEYNEQFF.

J is TRBJ2-1 and V is TRBV29-1; possible D gene TRBD1, 6 bases. CDR3 length equals 13 residues. V was trimmed by 7 bases and J by 8 bases, leaving 18 bases between them. Germline assignment: CDR1 SQVTM and CDR2 ANQGSEA. CDR3 sequence: CSAGETLAYEQFF. For the CDR3, the DNA is TGCAGCGCAGGGGAGACCCTAGCATATGAGCAGTTCTTC.

The rearrangement links TRBV6-6 to TRBJ1-3; D ambiguous. V was cut by 6 bases and J by 4 bases, with 13 bases left in between. The CDR3 covers 14 residues. Germline assignment: CDR1 MNHNY and CDR2 SVGAGI (reference sequence). The CDR3 loop reads CASRLSLEGNTIYF. Written as DNA, the CDR3 is TGTGCCAGCAGGTTATCCCTGGAGGGAAACACCATATATTTT.

The J gene is TRBJ2-7, the V gene TRBV27; D call uncertain. The CDR3 is 13 amino acids. Germline loops: CDR1 MNHEY, CDR2 SMNVEV (reference sequence). Trimming removed 2 bases from V and 3 bases from J, with 8 bases in between. The CDR3 reads CASSLLPDYEQYF. DNA of the CDR3: TGTGCCAGCAGTTTACTACCTGACTACGAGCAGTACTTC.

J is TRBJ2-5 and V is TRBV9; perhaps TRBD2 as D (6 bases). Germline CDR1 and CDR2: SGDLS and YYNGEE. V was cut by 3 bases and J by 5 bases, with 14 bases left in between. The CDR3 is 14 amino acids. Here the CDR3 reads CASSGGTPGETQYF. CDR3 DNA sequence: TGTGCCAGCAGCGGCGGGACTCCAGGGGAGACCCAGTACTTC.

This chain uses TRBV9 with TRBJ2-3; a possible D gene is TRBD2 (6 bases). The V and J ends lost 6 bases and 2 bases respectively, with 13 bases between them. Germline CDR1 reads SGDLS; CDR2 reads YYNGEE. The CDR3 is 14 residues long. The DNA of the CDR3 is TGTGCCAGCAAAGGTGGGGGGACCACAGATACGCAGTATTTT. Translation gives CASKGGGTTDTQYF.

The CDR3: CASSGGRQYYNEQFF. As DNA, the CDR3 is TGTGCCAGCAGCGGGGGGCGTCAATACTACAATGAGCAGTTCTTC. The chain joins TRBV2 to TRBJ2-1; TRBD2 might be the D (7 bases). Looked up from germline, CDR1 is SNHLY and CDR2 is FYNNEI. CDR3 length: 15 residues. The ends were cut back, 6 bases at V and 3 bases at J, with 15 bases in the middle.

V is TRBV28 and J is TRBJ2-7, with D tentatively TRBD2 (5 bases). The length of the CDR3 is 15 residues. The germline V gene encodes CDR1 MDHEN and CDR2 SYDVKM. V was cut by 3 bases and J by 0 bases, with 12 bases left in between. CDR3 sequence: CASSFRGFSSYEQYF. In nucleotides, the CDR3 is TGTGCCAGCAGTTTCAGAGGGTTCAGCTCCTACGAGCAGTACTTC.

This clone has only one observation. This chain joins TRBV4-1 and TRBJ1-2; D might be TRBD1 (6 bases). Germline CDR1 is MGHRA and CDR2 is YSYEKL. There are 16 residues in the CDR3. Trimming removed 4 bases at V and 3 bases at J, with 18 bases between. The CDR3 DNA is TGCGCCAGCAGCCCCATACATACCCCAGGGGACTATGGCTACACCTTC. Translation gives CASSPIHTPGDYGYTF.

This rearrangement joins TRBV27 to TRBJ1-2, with D possibly TRBD1 on 5 matching bases. The CDR3 is 13 amino acids. Germline V gene data show CDR1 as MNHEY and CDR2 as SMNVEV (reference sequence). Trimming removed 3 bases at V and 7 bases at J, with 12 bases between. The chain's CDR3 is CASSFRTGSGYTF. The CDR3 nucleotides are TGTGCCAGCAGTTTCCGTACAGGAAGTGGCTACACCTTC.

The CDR3 sequence: CASSANALAASSYNEQFF. CDR3 DNA: TGTGCCAGCAGTGCCAACGCACTAGCGGCATCCTCCTACAATGAGCAGTTCTTC. The chain uses TRBV25-1 and TRBJ2-1; TRBD2 agrees at 8 bases. The CDR3 runs to 18 residues. Germline CDR1 reads MGHDK; CDR2 reads SYGVNS. Trimming at V came to 4 bases and at J to 0 bases, leaving 11 bases not matched to a gene.